This TCR beta chain originates from a study of T cells in Graves' hyperthyroidism and ophthalmopathy. The CDR3 runs to 15 residues. The ends were cut back, 6 bases at V and 1 base at J, with 15 bases in the middle. The CDR3 regions of TCR beta were amplified from RNA transcripts. First-round RT-PCR with HTBI primers amplified the TCR CDR3 region. Using its own MiXCR run on the multiplex PCR reads, TCRdb lists one record per CDR3 protein. The sample contains fewer than 350,000 distinct CDR3 sequences, less than 20% of which appear only once. This clonotype was seen at least ten times. Its antigen is currently unknown. Subjects with ophthalmopathy showed a Clinical Activity Score no lower than 3, a NOSPECS grade no lower than 4, and a duration shorter than 3 months. Lactation, pregnancy, other autoimmune disease or uncontrolled infection led to exclusion of patients. Overall study findings and caveats: In the blood, most expanded thyroid clonotypes above 0.001 appeared as well.

This chain connects TRBV12-3 or TRBV12-4 to TRBJ1-1, with D tentatively TRBD1 (5 bases). This TCR came from a woman in her 40s with Graves' ophthalmopathy. The sample was blood. DNA of the CDR3: TGTGCCAGCAGGGAGCATGGGGGTGGGAACACTGAAGCTTTCTTT. Residues: CASREHGGGNTEAFF.